This T cell receptor (beta chain) derives from a study of cytomegalovirus exposure and HLA in healthy donors. The study ran its PCR with 60 Vbeta and 13 Jbeta primers. Sequenced by immunoSEQ multiplex PCR; TCRdb stores in-frame clones only, minus some. This sample's clone table lists about 120,000 clones. Trimming took 3 bases from V and 3 from J, leaving 11 bases between them. The germline V gene encodes CDR1 GTSNPN and CDR2 SVGIG (reference sequence). CDR3 size: 13 residues. Sequenced input: PBMCs. This chain joins TRBV30 and TRBJ1-2; TRBD1 is a possible D gene (5 bases). This clonotype was obtained from a young man in good health and CMV-seronegative. CDR3 DNA sequence: TGTGCCTGGAGAATGGGGCTGTACTATGGCTACACCTTC. As protein: CAWRMGLYYGYTF.